The 25 T cell receptor beta chains in this list originate from one sample, sequenced in a study of breast tumors, draining lymph nodes, adjacent tissues. TCRdb processed the multiplex PCR reads anew with MiXCR; each CDR3 protein has one entry. The sample lists tens of thousands of distinct CDR3 sequences, over 25% seen once, with over 8% in the top ten. Axillary draining lymph nodes of breast cancer patients supplied the node samples. Sample: axillary lymph node tissue. The receptors here all came from a female donor with breast cancer. Some clones in this sample may be carry-over from other donors' samples.

Many counts were recorded for this clonotype. The chain carries TRBV20-1 and TRBJ1-5; D unclear. CDR3 length equals 12 residues. Germline values: CDR1 DFQATT, CDR2 SNEGSKA (reference sequence). Trimming removed 7 bases at V and 6 bases at J, with 13 bases between. CDR3 nucleotides: TGCAGTGTCCGCAAGGCTGGTCAGCCCCAGCATTTT. It translates to CSVRKAGQPQHF.

In its sample, this clonotype was seen many times. The gene calls are TRBV19 and TRBJ2-2; 8 positions agree with TRBD2. This CDR3 has 14 residues. J lost 5 bases, V lost 7 bases, and 6 bases had no gene match. Germline assignment: CDR1 LNHDA and CDR2 SQIVND (reference sequence). The CDR3 spells CASKQRERTGELFF. CDR3 bases: TGTGCCAGTAAGCAGCGGGAGAGAACCGGGGAGCTGTTTTTT.

Regarding this clonotype: This may be a read error: a much more frequent sequence differs by one nucleotide. CDR3: CASSRQGTGGERLFF. The CDR3 coding sequence is TGTGCCAGCAGTCGGCAAGGGACAGGGGGGGAAAGACTGTTTTTT. This chain links TRBV28 with TRBJ1-4; 11 bases map to TRBD1. CDR1 MDHEN and CDR2 SYDVKM come from the germline V gene. The CDR3 loop spans 15 amino acids.

In its sample, this clonotype was seen many times. This sequence joins TRBV20-1 and TRBJ1-2; unclear D gene. The CDR3 is 13 residues long. In germline, CDR1 is DFQATT, CDR2 SNEGSKA (reference sequence). V lost 4 bases and J 5 bases, leaving 14 bases between the germline ends. The CDR3 loop reads CSATVAVGYGYTF. Written as DNA, the CDR3 is TGCAGTGCTACGGTTGCTGTGGGGTATGGCTACACCTTC.

Ten or more counts support this clonotype. V usage is TRBV4-1 and J usage is TRBJ2-1; no reliable D call. The germline V and J ends were trimmed by 1 base and 0 bases, with 10 bases remaining between them. CDR3 length equals 16 residues. The germline CDR1 and CDR2 sequences are MGHRA and YSYEKL. Here the CDR3 reads CASSQVTTSSYNEQFF. Here the CDR3 DNA reads TGCGCCAGCAGCCAAGTTACCACCAGCTCCTACAATGAGCAGTTCTTC.

This clonotype was counted at least ten times. A read error may explain this, as a much larger clone is one base away. The V gene is TRBV20-1, the J gene TRBJ1-2; 7 nucleotides line up with TRBD1. The ends lost 8 bases at V and 5 bases at J; junction bases unmatched: 20. CDR3 length equals 16 residues. Per the germline V gene, CDR1 is DFQATT and CDR2 is SNEGSKA (reference sequence). The CDR3 sequence is CSSPPWGGQAFYGYTF. The CDR3 DNA reads as TGCAGTTCTCCTCCATGGGGCGGACAGGCGTTTTATGGCTACACCTTC.

The rearrangement uses TRBV20-1 and TRBJ1-2; D remains ambiguous. Germline V CDR1 and CDR2: DFQATT, SNEGSKA (reference sequence). The V end was cut by 0 bases, the J end by 3 bases, with 5 bases between. The CDR3 covers 12 residues. CDR3 DNA sequence: TGCAGTGCTAGAGAGACCTACTATGGCTACACCTTC. Protein product: CSARETYYGYTF.

In its sample, this clonotype was seen many times. The chain has TRBV5-1 and TRBJ2-2; D remains unclear. Germline V gives CDR1 SGHRS, CDR2 YFSETQ. The ends were cut back, 1 base at V and 0 bases at J, with 10 bases in the middle. CDR3 length: 16 amino acids. Here the CDR3 DNA reads TGCGCCAGCAGCTTGTTTGGCAGCGCGAACACCGGGGAGCTGTTTTTT. Amino acid sequence: CASSLFGSANTGELFF. The full variable domain, in which reference TRBV5-1 and TRBJ2-2 provide the parts outside the CDR3, is KAGVTQTPRYLIKTRGQQVTLSCSPISGHRSVSWYQQTPGQGLQFLFEYFSETQRNKGNFPGRFSGRQFSNSRSEMNVSTLELGDSALYLCASSLFGSANTGELFFGEGSRLTVL.

This chain links TRBV5-5 with TRBJ2-7, with TRBD2 identical over 7 bases. The CDR3 has 15 residues. Germline V gives CDR1 SGHKS, CDR2 YYEKEE (reference sequence). J lost 0 bases, V lost 2 bases, and 5 bases had no gene match. CDR3 loop: CASSLGTTASYEQYF. The CDR3 DNA reads as TGTGCCAGCAGCTTAGGGACTACCGCCTCCTACGAGCAGTACTTC.

This clonotype came up many times. This chain links TRBV19 with TRBJ2-7; 7 bases are a match to TRBD2. Germline CDR1 LNHDA, CDR2 SQIVND (reference sequence). J gave up 4 bases and V 1 base, and 10 bases lay outside the gene matches. There are 16 residues in the CDR3. CDR3 DNA: TGTGCCAGTAGTATAGGTAGTCCTAGCGGAGTATACGAGCAGTACTTC. The encoded protein is CASSIGSPSGVYEQYF.

Turning to this clonotype: This could be a read error, since a much larger clone is one nucleotide away. The gene calls are TRBV27 and TRBJ2-1; TRBD2 might be the D (6 bases). The CDR3 sequence is 14 residues long. The germline V gene encodes CDR1 MNHEY and CDR2 SMNVEV (reference sequence). DNA of the CDR3: TGTGCCAGCAGTTTACGACTAGGGTACAGTGAGCAGTTCTTC. It codes for CASSLRLGYSEQFF.

This clonotype was counted many times. This chain uses TRBV4-2 with TRBJ2-3; the D is unclear. The CDR3 runs to 14 residues. V lost 4 bases and J lost 3, with 11 bases in between. Looked up from germline, CDR1 is LGHNA and CDR2 is YNFKEQ. This chain's CDR3 is CASSLEAGTDTQYF. The CDR3 DNA reads as TGTGCCAGCAGCCTCGAAGCTGGGACAGATACGCAGTATTTT.

This clonotype occurred many times. The genes are TRBV11-3 and TRBJ2-1; 9 bases map to TRBD2. J gave up 6 bases and V 1 base, and 10 bases lay outside the gene matches. The CDR3 runs to 17 residues. Germline V gives CDR1 SGHNT, CDR2 YENEEA. This CDR3 is CASSLGLAEHPINEQFF. The CDR3 DNA reads TGTGCCAGCAGCTTAGGACTAGCGGAACACCCGATCAATGAGCAGTTCTTC.

This clonotype has at least ten counts. The genes are TRBV5-6 and TRBJ2-6; possible D gene TRBD1, 5 bases. The germline V gene encodes CDR1 SGHDT and CDR2 YYEEEE. The CDR3 consists of 14 residues. Between the trimmed V and J ends, which lost 7 bases and 4 bases, there was a span of 12 bases. CDR3 DNA: TGTGCCAGCGGGGCCTCGGGCGGGGCCAACGTCCTGACTTTC. As protein: CASGASGGANVLTF. The full variable domain, in which reference TRBV5-6 and TRBJ2-6 provide the parts outside the CDR3, is DAGVTQSPTHLIKTRGQQVTLRCSPKSGHDTVSWYQQALGQGPQFIFQYYEEEERQRGNFPDRFSGHQFPNYSSELNVNALLLGDSALYLCASGASGGANVLTFGAGSRLTVL.

As concerns this clonotype: This may come from a read error, since a much larger clone is one base off. The CDR3 here is CASSVGAGGPGDAQFF. The CDR3 nucleotides are TGTGCCAGCAGCGTAGGCGCGGGAGGGCCCGGGGATGCGCAGTTCTTC. The chain employs TRBV9 and TRBJ2-1, with 9 bases identical to TRBD2. Trimming at V came to 0 bases and at J to 12 bases, leaving 13 bases not matched to a gene. Germline-derived CDR1 and CDR2 are SGDLS and YYNGEE. The CDR3 runs 16 residues.

The rearrangement uses TRBV20-1 and TRBJ2-1; TRBD2 agrees at 10 bases. The germline CDR1 and CDR2 sequences are DFQATT and SNEGSKA (reference sequence). After removal of 0 bases from V and 4 bases from J, the junction contained 15 bases not matched to a gene. The CDR3 is made up of 19 amino acids. The CDR3 sequence: CSARESAGLANFMYNEQFF. Written as DNA, the CDR3 is TGCAGTGCTAGAGAGTCAGCGGGACTAGCGAACTTTATGTACAATGAGCAGTTCTTC.

In the case of this clonotype: A clone one base away is much larger, so this may be a read error. Lacking the conserved final phenylalanine or tryptophan, this CDR3 likely reflects a read error. This sequence joins TRBV19 and TRBJ2-1, with 11 nucleotides matching TRBD1. Germline assignment: CDR1 LNHDA and CDR2 SQIVND (reference sequence). V was clipped by 3 bases and J by 7 bases; unmatched bases: 8. This CDR3 spans 16 amino acids. The CDR3, as DNA: TGTGCCAGTAGTATGTTTGGGGACAGGGGGGCTAATGAGCAGTTCTCC. Protein product: CASSMFGDRGANEQFS.

The rearrangement joins TRBV11-2 to TRBJ1-2, with D unresolved. Trimming took off 1 base at V and 4 bases at J, with 13 bases between the two ends. CDR3 length: 15 amino acids. CDR1 is SGHAT, CDR2 FQNNGV, per germline. The DNA for the CDR3 is TGTGCCAGCAGCTTAGTCGGTCAAGCATTCTATGGCTACACCTTC. Protein sequence: CASSLVGQAFYGYTF.

This clonotype has just one count. The conserved final phenylalanine or tryptophan is absent from the CDR3, which likely points to a read error. Because the CDR3's place on the DNA is in doubt, the DNA is left out and the CDR3 is given as listed by TCRdb. The chain joins TRBV10-3 to TRBJ2-5; TRBD2 is taken as the D call from the table, unchecked against the DNA. CDR1 is ENHRY, CDR2 SYGVKD, per germline. The CDR3 is made up of 15 amino acids, end residues included. CDR3 sequence reads: CAISILAGGGEPSTS.

This clonotype was counted at least ten times. The chain is built from TRBV19 and TRBJ2-7; the match to TRBD2 covers 16 bases. The germline V gene encodes CDR1 LNHDA and CDR2 SQIVND (reference sequence). The CDR3 is 20 residues long. V dropped 3 bases and J dropped 1; count of bases not matched to a gene: 12. CDR3 nucleotide sequence: TGTGCCAGTAGTATCGTTGGGACTAGCGGGAGGGCCATTGGGTCCTACGAGCAGTACTTC. Amino acids: CASSIVGTSGRAIGSYEQYF.

The chain links TRBV20-1 to TRBJ2-7; D perhaps matches TRBD2 (5 bases). Germline lookup yields CDR1 DFQATT and CDR2 SNEGSKA (reference sequence). The CDR3 contains 15 residues. The CDR3 nucleotides read TGCGGTGTTAGTTTGGAGGAGTCATTCTCCTACGAGCAGTACTTC. Protein sequence: CGVSLEESFSYEQYF.

This clonotype was detected many times. The chain has TRBV6-1 and TRBJ1-4, with D perhaps matching TRBD1 (5 bases). V lost 6 bases to trimming and J lost 5 bases, with 13 bases between them. Germline V gives CDR1 MNHNS, CDR2 SASEGT. CDR3 length equals 14 residues. Here the CDR3 reads CASSPGRTNEKLFF. The CDR3 nucleotides read TGTGCCAGCAGCCCGGGGCGGACAAATGAAAAACTGTTTTTT.

This clonotype was seen more than once but under ten times. This may come from a read error, since a much larger clone is one base off. The V and J genes are TRBV20-1 and TRBJ2-3, with D tentatively TRBD1 or TRBD2 (5 bases each). This CDR3 spans 14 amino acids. The germline V gene has CDR1 DFQATT and CDR2 SNEGSKA (reference sequence). The V gene lost 1 base and the J gene lost 8 bases, with 16 bases spanning the gap. The CDR3 loop reads CSARAGTVVATQYF. The CDR3 DNA follows: TGCAGTGCTAGAGCAGGGACCGTCGTAGCTACGCAGTATTTT.

Details on this clonotype: A single base separates this from a much larger clone, so it may be a read error. The V call is TRBV27, the J call TRBJ1-5, with D perhaps TRBD1 (5 bases). CDR3 size: 13 residues. The V gene's germline CDR1 is MNHEY and CDR2 SMNVEV (reference sequence). The CDR3 coding sequence is TGTGCCAGCAGTAGGGGAGTTGATCAGCCCCCGCATTTT. Its protein is CASSRGVDQPPHF.

This clonotype was observed at least ten times. The chain links TRBV7-2 to TRBJ2-2; TRBD1 is a possible D gene (5 bases). The CDR3 consists of 15 residues. The germline V gene encodes CDR1 SGHTA and CDR2 FQGNSA. Between the trimmed V and J ends, which lost 8 bases and 5 bases, there was a span of 18 bases. In nucleotides, the CDR3 is TGTGCCAGCGGCGCGACAGACAGTCGAACCGGGGAGCTGTTTTTT. Translated, it gives CASGATDSRTGELFF.